These 32 T cell receptor beta chains came from one sample sequenced in a study of shared clonotypes between healthy human individuals. Some clones are missing from TCRdb's copy, which holds only in-frame ones; the method was immunoSEQ multiplex PCR. The table lists about 1.1 million clones, around 82% of them singletons. Source material: memory CD4+ T cells from PBMCs. As for subset: CD45RA-negative fraction. The receptors were sampled from a young man in good health. Some clones in this sample may be carry-over from other donors' samples.

This chain links TRBV6-1 with TRBJ2-7; the match to TRBD1 covers 11 bases. The J segment lost 3 bases and the V segment lost 9 bases, leaving 10 bases of the junction unmatched. In germline, CDR1 is MNHNS, CDR2 SASEGT. The CDR3 covers 15 residues. CDR3 bases: TGTGCCAGTACTAGTCCGGGACAGGGGGACTACGAGCAGTACTTC. This encodes CASTSPGQGDYEQYF.

The rearrangement uses TRBV14 and TRBJ2-4, with D possibly called TRBD1 or TRBD2 (5 bases each). The CDR3 extends over 15 amino acids. Per the germline V gene, CDR1 is SGHDN and CDR2 is FVKESK. V was clipped by 6 bases and J by 2 bases, with 14 bases between them. CDR3 amino acids: CASSRDAGSKNIQYF. The CDR3 DNA reads as TGTGCCAGCAGTAGGGACGCCGGATCCAAAAACATTCAGTACTTC.

V is TRBV5-1 and J is TRBJ2-5; D may correspond to TRBD1 or TRBD2 (6 bases each). There are 15 residues in the CDR3. V was pared by 4 bases and J by 5 bases, with 18 bases between. Per the germline V gene, CDR1 is SGHRS and CDR2 is YFSETQ. CDR3 DNA: TGCGCCAGCAGCCCGGATCTGGGGGGCAGGGAGACCCAGTACTTC. Amino acids: CASSPDLGGRETQYF.

About this clone: Distinct nucleotide sequences in the sample also encode this CDR3. V and J are TRBV15 and TRBJ1-1; D unresolved. The germline gives CDR1 LNHNV, CDR2 YYDKDF (reference sequence). There are 13 residues in the CDR3. The ends were cut back, 0 bases at V and 1 base at J, with 3 bases in the middle. CDR3 sequence (DNA): TGTGCCACCAGCAGAGACAGGAACACTGAAGCTTTCTTT. Translation: CATSRDRNTEAFF.

V and J are TRBV7-9 and TRBJ2-4; D gene uncertain. V lost 3 bases, J lost 8 bases, and 11 bases lay in between. The CDR3 is 13 amino acids. Per the germline V gene, CDR1 is SEHNR and CDR2 is FQNEAQ (reference sequence). CDR3 nucleotide sequence: TGTGCCAGCAGCTTCAGTACAGTCGACATTCAGTACTTC. Amino acid sequence: CASSFSTVDIQYF. The full variable domain, with the rest looked up from reference TRBV7-9 and TRBJ2-4, is DTGVSQNPRHKITKRGQNVTFRCDPISEHNRLYWYRQTLGQGPEFLTYFQNEAQLEKSRLLSDRFSAERPKGSFSTLEIQRTEQGDSAMYLCASSFSTVDIQYFGAGTRLSVL.

The rearrangement joins TRBV21-1 to TRBJ2-7; the D call in the table, TRBD1, was not verified against the DNA. TRBV21-1 is termed a pseudogene. This CDR3 is 15 amino acids long. CDR3 bases: TGTGCCAGCAGCAAAGATGTACAGGAATGGAGTGAGCAGTACTTC. It codes for CASSKDVQEWSEQYF.

J is TRBJ1-4 and V is TRBV11-2; no clear D. The CDR3 has 14 amino acids. Germline loops: CDR1 SGHAT, CDR2 FQNNGV. Trimming pared 2 bases from V and 5 bases from J, leaving 9 bases between. The CDR3 here is CASSLPFRNEKLFF. The DNA for the CDR3 is TGTGCCAGCAGCTTACCATTCCGGAATGAAAAACTGTTTTTT.

The rearrangement links TRBV27 to TRBJ1-1; D unclear. V dropped 3 bases and J dropped 3 bases, with 8 bases sitting between them. Germline V gene data show CDR1 as MNHEY and CDR2 as SMNVEV (reference sequence). The CDR3 is 13 amino acids. DNA of the CDR3: TGTGCCAGCAGTTTTGGCCGGGACACTGAAGCTTTCTTT. Encoded protein: CASSFGRDTEAFF.

The chain links TRBV7-3 to TRBJ2-3; D might be TRBD2 (6 bases). The V gene lost 1 base and the J gene lost 1 base, with 12 bases spanning the gap. This CDR3 is 16 amino acids long. Germline V gene data show CDR1 as SGHTA and CDR2 as FQGTGA. The CDR3 DNA follows: TGTGCCAGCAGCTTAAGTCCGTTAGCGGGCACAGATACGCAGTATTTT. It codes for CASSLSPLAGTDTQYF.

The V call is TRBV28, the J call TRBJ2-1, with TRBD1 as a possible D gene (6 bases). In germline, CDR1 is MDHEN, CDR2 SYDVKM. This CDR3 spans 13 amino acids. V dropped 1 base and J dropped 9 bases, with 10 bases sitting between them. The CDR3 DNA reads TGTGCCAGCAGTTTATCAGGGGTGGTTGAGCAGTTCTTC. Protein sequence: CASSLSGVVEQFF.

CDR3 in DNA: TGTGCCAGCGGCAATCGGGAGGTCTCGTATGGCTACACCTTC. This translates into CASGNREVSYGYTF. The rearrangement joins TRBV6-1 to TRBJ1-2; the D is unclear. CDR1 MNHNS and CDR2 SASEGT come from the germline V gene. V lost 8 bases and J lost 5, with 18 bases in between. This CDR3 is 14 amino acids long.

The chain employs TRBV29-1 and TRBJ1-2; 8 positions match TRBD1. Germline V gene lookup returns CDR1 SQVTM and CDR2 ANQGSEA. This CDR3 is built from 16 residues. Trimming took 1 base from V and 6 from J; bases not matched to a gene: 13. Here the CDR3 DNA reads TGCAGCGTTGAAGCGAGCAGGGGGCGCAGGGGAGATGGCTACACCTTC. Protein: CSVEASRGRRGDGYTF.

This clone was picked up one time. The chain is built from TRBV5-4 and TRBJ2-7; 9 nucleotides align to TRBD1. Germline CDR1 and CDR2: SGHNT and YYREEE (reference sequence). With V trimmed by 4 bases and J by 1 base, 6 bases remained unmatched. The CDR3 runs to 15 residues. The CDR3 DNA follows: TGTGCCAGCAGCCCAGGACAGGGGAAGTCCTACGAGCAGTACTTC. Translation gives CASSPGQGKSYEQYF.

This chain connects TRBV4-2 to TRBJ2-5; the D is unclear. The CDR3 runs 13 residues. V lost 4 bases, J lost 2 bases, and 8 bases lay in between. Per germline, CDR1 LGHNA and CDR2 YNFKEQ. CDR3 amino acids: CASSLNLQETQYF. For the CDR3, the DNA is TGTGCCAGCAGCCTCAATTTACAAGAGACCCAGTACTTC.

The rearrangement joins TRBV7-3 to TRBJ2-6; unclear D gene. V was pared by 5 bases and J by 2 bases, with 4 bases between. Germline V gene data show CDR1 as SGHTA and CDR2 as FQGTGA. CDR3 size: 13 residues. This chain's CDR3 is CASSKAGANVLTF. CDR3 DNA: TGTGCCAGCAGCAAGGCTGGGGCCAACGTCCTGACTTTC.

As for this clone: A much larger clonotype is one base distant, so this may be a read error. V usage is TRBV6-6 and J usage is TRBJ2-2; 9 bases are a match to TRBD1. Per the germline V gene, CDR1 is MNHNY and CDR2 is SVGAGI (reference sequence). Germline trimming cut 6 bases from V and 4 bases from J; bases unmatched to any gene: 3. This CDR3 contains 14 residues. As DNA, the CDR3 is TGTGCCAGCAGCTTGGACAGGGGCACCGGGGAGCTGTTTTTT. It encodes CASSLDRGTGELFF.

This clone has only one observation. The chain has TRBV28 and TRBJ2-7, with a tentative D call TRBD2 (7 bases). With 2 bases removed from V and 7 bases from J, the gap between germline ends came to 12 bases. The CDR3 is 13 amino acids. Germline loops: CDR1 MDHEN, CDR2 SYDVKM. The CDR3 sequence: CASSLPGRGEQYF. In DNA, the CDR3 is TGTGCCAGCAGTTTACCGGGGAGGGGGGAGCAGTACTTC.

V usage is TRBV11-2 and J usage is TRBJ2-7; 12 bases line up with TRBD1. The CDR3 spans 14 residues. CDR1 SGHAT and CDR2 FQNNGV come from the germline V gene. The J segment lost 7 bases and the V segment lost 5 bases, leaving 6 bases of the junction unmatched. The CDR3 bases are TGTGCCAGCAGCCTGGGACAGGGGGCGGGTGAGCAGTACTTC. It is translated as CASSLGQGAGEQYF.

This clone appeared a single time. CDR3 in amino acids: CASSLRTSGRSTYNEQFF. In nucleotides, the CDR3 is TGTGCCAGCAGCTTAAGGACTAGCGGGAGGTCAACCTACAATGAGCAGTTCTTC. The chain links TRBV7-2 to TRBJ2-1, with 14 bases matching TRBD2. The germline CDR1 and CDR2 sequences are SGHTA and FQGNSA. The CDR3 spans 18 residues. With 2 bases clipped from V and 2 bases from J, the junction kept 5 bases outside the gene matches.

V is TRBV7-3 and J is TRBJ2-2; D gene unclear. CDR1 is SGHTA, CDR2 FQGTGA, per germline. The CDR3 runs to 13 residues. With 4 bases removed from V and 5 bases from J, the gap between germline ends came to 8 bases. CDR3 region: CASSSGVTGELFF. The CDR3 DNA sequence: TGTGCCAGCAGCTCTGGGGTGACCGGGGAGCTGTTTTTT.

V usage is TRBV7-2 and J usage is TRBJ2-7; 8 positions match TRBD1. J gave up 4 bases and V 3 bases, and 5 bases lay outside the gene matches. In germline, CDR1 is SGHTA, CDR2 FQGNSA. The CDR3 covers 14 residues. The CDR3 region has the DNA TGTGCCAGCAGCTTTAGACAGGGGAAGTACGAGCAGTACTTC. It is translated as CASSFRQGKYEQYF.

A word on this clone: The sample carries other DNA sequences with the same CDR3. The chain uses TRBV28 and TRBJ2-7; D may be TRBD2 (5 bases). Germline assignment: CDR1 MDHEN and CDR2 SYDVKM. V shed 5 bases and J shed 0 bases, with 17 bases lying between them. The CDR3 contains 16 residues. CDR3 sequence: CASSPRGRLSSYEQYF. The CDR3, as DNA: TGTGCCAGCAGTCCCCGAGGGCGTCTCTCCTCCTACGAGCAGTACTTC.

This clone was seen a single time. The chain has TRBV15 and TRBJ1-2, with a possible D match to TRBD1 (5 bases). The V and J ends lost 1 base and 7 bases respectively, with 16 bases between them. Germline assignment: CDR1 LNHNV and CDR2 YYDKDF (reference sequence). The length of the CDR3 is 15 residues. The CDR3 DNA reads TGTGCCACCAGCAGAGGGGGGACTTCTGGGGGTGGCTACACCTTC. It specifies CATSRGGTSGGGYTF.

The V call is TRBV9, the J call TRBJ2-7, with 7 bases fitting TRBD1. This CDR3 spans 15 amino acids. J gave up 7 bases and V 1 base, and 11 bases lay outside the gene matches. CDR1 and CDR2 (germline): SGDLS, YYNGEE. The CDR3 is CASSVSGTDMEEQYF. The CDR3 nucleotides read TGTGCCAGCAGCGTATCCGGGACAGACATGGAGGAGCAGTACTTC.

This chain joins TRBV7-2 and TRBJ2-7, with TRBD2 matching 10 bases. CDR1 and CDR2 from the germline V gene are SGHTA and FQGNSA. There are 14 residues in the CDR3. The V and J ends lost 4 bases and 11 bases, in that order; junction bases with no gene match: 11. The CDR3 loop is CASSSRVGAGGEYF. In DNA form, the CDR3 reads TGTGCCAGCAGCTCACGGGTAGGAGCGGGAGGGGAGTACTTC.

The J gene is TRBJ1-2, the V gene TRBV19; TRBD1 agrees at 11 bases. Losses at the gene ends were 5 bases for V and 8 bases for J; bases not matched to a gene: 10. CDR3 length: 15 residues. The V gene's germline CDR1 is LNHDA and CDR2 SQIVND (reference sequence). Written as DNA, the CDR3 is TGTGCCAGTAGTCCCCCGGGGACAGGGGGAATCGGCTACACCTTC. Translation gives CASSPPGTGGIGYTF.

The chain employs TRBV7-9 and TRBJ1-2; 7 bases are shared with TRBD1. This CDR3 is 15 amino acids long. The junction had 1 base not matched to a gene; V was cut back by 0 bases and J by 0 bases. Per germline, CDR1 SEHNR and CDR2 FQNEAQ (reference sequence). The CDR3 nucleotides read TGTGCCAGCAGCTTAGCACAGGGGACTAACTATGGCTACACCTTC. Protein product: CASSLAQGTNYGYTF.

The count of this clone is one. The chain recombines TRBV5-1 with TRBJ2-7; D may match TRBD1 or TRBD2 (5 bases each). The V end was cut by 0 bases, the J end by 5 bases, with 15 bases between. Per the germline V gene, CDR1 is SGHRS and CDR2 is YFSETQ. The CDR3 loop spans 15 amino acids. The CDR3 sequence is CASSLGHGGVNEQYF. The CDR3 DNA reads TGCGCCAGCAGCTTGGGTCATGGGGGAGTCAACGAGCAGTACTTC.

The rearrangement links TRBV18 to TRBJ2-2; 7 bases line up with TRBD1. Germline CDR1 is KGHSH and CDR2 is LQKENI. The CDR3 runs 16 residues. The V and J ends lost 3 bases and 7 bases, in that order; junction bases with no gene match: 11. The DNA of the CDR3 is TGTGCCAGCTCACCTCAACAGGGGACCGACAGCGGGGAGCTGTTTTTT. It is translated as CASSPQQGTDSGELFF.

The chain links TRBV27 to TRBJ2-1; 8 bases are a match to TRBD2. The length of the CDR3 is 13 residues. V was pared by 5 bases and J by 7 bases, with 4 bases of the junction left unmatched. Looked up from germline, CDR1 is MNHEY and CDR2 is SMNVEV (reference sequence). The CDR3 region has the DNA TGTGCCAGCAGTCCCTCGGGGGGGAATGAGCAGTTCTTC. It yields the protein CASSPSGGNEQFF.

This clone has just a few counts. The rearrangement links TRBV2 to TRBJ1-1; no reliable D call. The CDR3 consists of 13 residues. Germline CDR1 and CDR2: SNHLY and FYNNEI. Trimming shortened V by 9 bases and J by 0 bases, and 11 bases separated the two germline ends. The CDR3 loop is CASRLAMNTEAFF. DNA of the CDR3: TGTGCCAGTCGGTTAGCCATGAACACTGAAGCTTTCTTT.

For the CDR3, the DNA is TGTGCCATCAAAGTTGGCGGAATGAACACTGAAGCTTTCTTT. Translating it yields CAIKVGGMNTEAFF. The chain recombines TRBV10-3 with TRBJ1-1; no definite D call. V was cut by 7 bases and J by 0 bases, with 12 bases left in between. Looked up from germline, CDR1 is ENHRY and CDR2 is SYGVKD. The CDR3 runs to 14 residues.